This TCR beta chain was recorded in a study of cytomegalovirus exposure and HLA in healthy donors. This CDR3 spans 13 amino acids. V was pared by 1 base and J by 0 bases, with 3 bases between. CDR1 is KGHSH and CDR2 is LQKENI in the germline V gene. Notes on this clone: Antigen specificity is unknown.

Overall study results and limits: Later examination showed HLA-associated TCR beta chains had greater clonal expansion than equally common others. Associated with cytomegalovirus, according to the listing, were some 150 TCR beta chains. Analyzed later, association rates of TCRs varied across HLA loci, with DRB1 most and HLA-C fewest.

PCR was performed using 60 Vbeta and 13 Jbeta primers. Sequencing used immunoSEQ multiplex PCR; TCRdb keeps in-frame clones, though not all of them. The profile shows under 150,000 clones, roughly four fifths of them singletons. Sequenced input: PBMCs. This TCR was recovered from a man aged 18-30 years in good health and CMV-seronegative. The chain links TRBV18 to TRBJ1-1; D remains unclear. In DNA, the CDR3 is TGTGCCAGCTCACCACGCGTGAACACTGAAGCTTTCTTT. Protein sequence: CASSPRVNTEAFF.